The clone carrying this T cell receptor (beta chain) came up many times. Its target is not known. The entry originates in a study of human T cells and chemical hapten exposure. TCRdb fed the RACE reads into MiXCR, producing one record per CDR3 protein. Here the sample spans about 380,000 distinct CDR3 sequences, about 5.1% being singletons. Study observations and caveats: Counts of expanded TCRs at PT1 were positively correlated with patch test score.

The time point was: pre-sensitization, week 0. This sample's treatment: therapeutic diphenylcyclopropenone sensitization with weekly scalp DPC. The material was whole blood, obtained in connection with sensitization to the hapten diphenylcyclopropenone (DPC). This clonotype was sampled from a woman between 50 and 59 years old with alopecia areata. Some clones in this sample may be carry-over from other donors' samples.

Here the CDR3 DNA reads TGTGCCAGCAGATCCCGCCGCGCTACCGTATACGAGCAGTACTTC. Translating it yields CASRSRRATVYEQYF. This chain uses TRBV6-5 with TRBJ2-7; D remains ambiguous. The CDR3 covers 15 residues. V lost 6 bases, J lost 4 bases, and 19 bases lay in between. Germline V gene sequence: CDR1 MNHEY, CDR2 SVGAGI.